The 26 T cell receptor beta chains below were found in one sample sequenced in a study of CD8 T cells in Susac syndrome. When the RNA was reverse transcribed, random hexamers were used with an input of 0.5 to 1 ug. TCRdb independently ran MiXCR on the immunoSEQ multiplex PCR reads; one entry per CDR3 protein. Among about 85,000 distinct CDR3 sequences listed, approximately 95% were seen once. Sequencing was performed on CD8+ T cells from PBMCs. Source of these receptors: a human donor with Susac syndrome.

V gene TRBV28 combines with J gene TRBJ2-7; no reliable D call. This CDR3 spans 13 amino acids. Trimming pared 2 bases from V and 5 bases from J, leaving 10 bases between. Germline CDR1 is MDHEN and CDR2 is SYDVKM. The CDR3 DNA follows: TGTGCCAGCAGTTTACTAGGGTTCAACGAGCAGTACTTC. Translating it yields CASSLLGFNEQYF. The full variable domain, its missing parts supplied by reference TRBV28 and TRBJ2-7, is DVKVTQSSRYLVKRTGEKVFLECVQDMDHENMFWYRQDPGLGLRLIYFSYDVKMKEKGDIPEGYSVSREKKERFSLILESASTNQTSMYLCASSLLGFNEQYFGPGTRLTVT.

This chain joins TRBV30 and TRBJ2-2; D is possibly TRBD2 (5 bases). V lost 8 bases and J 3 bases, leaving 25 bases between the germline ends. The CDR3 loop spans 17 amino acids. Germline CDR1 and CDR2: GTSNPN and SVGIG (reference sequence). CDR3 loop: CATSDGMNLQYTGELFF. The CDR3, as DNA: TGTGCCACTTCGGACGGGATGAATCTTCAGTACACCGGGGAGCTGTTTTTT.

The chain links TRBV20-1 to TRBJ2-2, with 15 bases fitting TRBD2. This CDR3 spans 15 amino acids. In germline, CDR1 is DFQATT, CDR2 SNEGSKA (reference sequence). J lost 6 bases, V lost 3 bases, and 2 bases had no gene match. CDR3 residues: CSARGLAGGPGELFF. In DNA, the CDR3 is TGCAGTGCTAGGGGACTAGCGGGAGGCCCCGGGGAGCTGTTTTTT.

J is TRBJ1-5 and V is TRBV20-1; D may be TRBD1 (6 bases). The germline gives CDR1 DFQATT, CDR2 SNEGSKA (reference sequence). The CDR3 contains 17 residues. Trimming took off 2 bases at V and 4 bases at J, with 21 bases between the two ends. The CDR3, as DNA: TGCAGTGCTAGACCTGCAAAGGACAGAAAGATAAATCAGCCCCAGCATTTT. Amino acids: CSARPAKDRKINQPQHF.

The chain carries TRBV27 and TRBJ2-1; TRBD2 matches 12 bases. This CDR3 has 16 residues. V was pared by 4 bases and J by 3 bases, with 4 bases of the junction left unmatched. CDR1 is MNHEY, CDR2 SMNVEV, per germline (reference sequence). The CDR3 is CASSSLAGGFYNEQFF. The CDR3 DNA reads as TGTGCCAGCAGTTCCCTAGCGGGAGGGTTCTACAATGAGCAGTTCTTC.

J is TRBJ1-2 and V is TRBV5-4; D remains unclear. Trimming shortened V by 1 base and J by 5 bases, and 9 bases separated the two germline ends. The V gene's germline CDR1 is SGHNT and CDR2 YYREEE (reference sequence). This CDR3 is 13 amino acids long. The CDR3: CASSLKGSYGYTF. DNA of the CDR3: TGTGCCAGCAGCTTGAAAGGGAGTTATGGCTACACCTTC.

The CDR3 region has the DNA TGTGCCCGGATGGAGGAGTCCTACAATGAGCAGTTCTTC. Its protein product is CARMEESYNEQFF. The rearrangement links TRBV30 to TRBJ2-1; D perhaps matches TRBD2 (5 bases). The CDR3 runs 13 residues. Trimming shortened V by 8 bases and J by 1 base, and 12 bases separated the two germline ends. Germline CDR1 reads GTSNPN; CDR2 reads SVGIG (reference sequence).

CDR3 sequence reads: CASKLRDRGFTDTQYF. Written as DNA, the CDR3 is TGTGCCAGCAAACTCCGGGACAGGGGTTTCACAGATACGCAGTATTTT. V usage is TRBV28 and J usage is TRBJ2-3, with TRBD1 identical over 10 bases. The germline V gene encodes CDR1 MDHEN and CDR2 SYDVKM. The CDR3 runs 16 residues. Trimming removed 7 bases from V and 2 bases from J; junction bases left unmatched: 9. The full variable domain, with the rest looked up from reference TRBV28 and TRBJ2-3, is DVKVTQSSRYLVKRTGEKVFLECVQDMDHENMFWYRQDPGLGLRLIYFSYDVKMKEKGDIPEGYSVSREKKERFSLILESASTNQTSMYLCASKLRDRGFTDTQYFGPGTRLTVL.

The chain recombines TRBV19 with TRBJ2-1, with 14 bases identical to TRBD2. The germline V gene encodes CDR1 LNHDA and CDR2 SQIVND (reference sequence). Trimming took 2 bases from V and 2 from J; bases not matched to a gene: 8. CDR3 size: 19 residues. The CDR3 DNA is TGTGCCAGTAGTATACACGGACTAGCGGGAGGTGGAACCTACAATGAGCAGTTCTTC. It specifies CASSIHGLAGGGTYNEQFF.

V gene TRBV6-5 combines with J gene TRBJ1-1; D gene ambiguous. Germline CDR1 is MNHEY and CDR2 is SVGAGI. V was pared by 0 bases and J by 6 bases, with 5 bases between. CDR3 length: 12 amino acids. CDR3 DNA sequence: TGTGCCAGCAGTTACTCGGGAGCTGAAGCTTTCTTT. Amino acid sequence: CASSYSGAEAFF.

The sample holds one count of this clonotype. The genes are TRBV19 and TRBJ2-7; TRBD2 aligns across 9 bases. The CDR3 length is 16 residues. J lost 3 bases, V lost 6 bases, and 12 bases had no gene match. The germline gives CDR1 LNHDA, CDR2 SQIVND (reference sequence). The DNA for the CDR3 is TGTGCCAGTAGCCCCGCCGGGACTAGCCCTCTCTACGAGCAGTACTTC. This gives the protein CASSPAGTSPLYEQYF.

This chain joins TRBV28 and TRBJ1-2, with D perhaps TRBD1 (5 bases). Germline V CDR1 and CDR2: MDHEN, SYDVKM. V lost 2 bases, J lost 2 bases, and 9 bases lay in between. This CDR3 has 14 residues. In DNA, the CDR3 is TGTGCCAGCAGTTTACCGGGGACCAACTATGGCTACACCTTC. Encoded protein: CASSLPGTNYGYTF.

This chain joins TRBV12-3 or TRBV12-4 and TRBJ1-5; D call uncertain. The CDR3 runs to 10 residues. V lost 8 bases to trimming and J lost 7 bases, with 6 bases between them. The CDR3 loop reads CASGVQPQHF. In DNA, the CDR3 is TGTGCCAGCGGGGTCCAGCCCCAGCATTTT.

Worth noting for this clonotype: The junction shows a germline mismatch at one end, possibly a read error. CDR3 residues: CASRQDRGLNTEAFF. CDR3 nucleotides: TGCGCCAGCAGACAAGACAGGGGACTGAACACTGAAGCTTTCTTT. V is TRBV4-3 and J is TRBJ1-1, with 8 bases that match TRBD1. Germline-derived CDR1 and CDR2 are LGHNA and YSLEER. The CDR3 sequence is 15 residues long.

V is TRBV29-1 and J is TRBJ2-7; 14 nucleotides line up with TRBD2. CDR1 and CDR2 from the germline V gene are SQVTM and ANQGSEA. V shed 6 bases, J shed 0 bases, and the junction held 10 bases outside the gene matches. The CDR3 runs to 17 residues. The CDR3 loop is CSVSGLAGVPISYEQYF. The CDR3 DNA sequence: TGCAGCGTCTCGGGACTAGCGGGAGTCCCCATCTCCTACGAGCAGTACTTC.

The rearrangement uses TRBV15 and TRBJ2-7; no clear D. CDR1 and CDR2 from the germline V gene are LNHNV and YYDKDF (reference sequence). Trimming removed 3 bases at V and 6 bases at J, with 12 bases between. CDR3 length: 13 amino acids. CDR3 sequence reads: CATSRMVPGEQYF. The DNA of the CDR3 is TGTGCCACCAGCAGGATGGTGCCGGGCGAGCAGTACTTC.

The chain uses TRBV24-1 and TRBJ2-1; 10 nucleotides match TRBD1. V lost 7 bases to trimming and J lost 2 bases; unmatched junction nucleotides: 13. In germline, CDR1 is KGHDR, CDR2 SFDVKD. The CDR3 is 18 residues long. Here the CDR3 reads CATSRDRGVAGTYNEQFF. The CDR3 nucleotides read TGTGCCACCAGCCGGGACAGGGGAGTAGCGGGCACCTACAATGAGCAGTTCTTC.

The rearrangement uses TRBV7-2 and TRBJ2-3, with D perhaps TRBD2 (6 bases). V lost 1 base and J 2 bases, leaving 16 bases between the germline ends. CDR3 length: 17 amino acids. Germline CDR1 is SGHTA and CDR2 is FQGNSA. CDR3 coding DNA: TGTGCCAGCAGCTTAGTCTCTGGGGAGGCCTACACAGATACGCAGTATTTT. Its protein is CASSLVSGEAYTDTQYF.

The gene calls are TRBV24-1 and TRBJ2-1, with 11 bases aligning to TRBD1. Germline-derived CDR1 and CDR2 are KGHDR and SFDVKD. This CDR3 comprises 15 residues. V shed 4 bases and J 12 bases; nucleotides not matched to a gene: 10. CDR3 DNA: TGTGCCACCAGTGAAGGGACAGGGGGGAATTTCGGGCAGTTCTTC. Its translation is CATSEGTGGNFGQFF.

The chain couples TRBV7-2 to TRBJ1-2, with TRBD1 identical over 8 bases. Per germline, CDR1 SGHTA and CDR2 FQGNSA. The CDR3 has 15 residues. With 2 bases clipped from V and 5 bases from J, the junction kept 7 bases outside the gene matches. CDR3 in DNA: TGTGCCAGCAGCTTACAAGACAGGGGAGGGTATGGCTACACCTTC. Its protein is CASSLQDRGGYGYTF. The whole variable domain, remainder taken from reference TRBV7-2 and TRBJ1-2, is GAGVSQSPSNKVTEKGKDVELRCDPISGHTALYWYRQSLGQGLEFLIYFQGNSAPDKSGLPSDRFSAERTGGSVSTLTIQRTQQEDSAVYLCASSLQDRGGYGYTFGSGTRLTVV.

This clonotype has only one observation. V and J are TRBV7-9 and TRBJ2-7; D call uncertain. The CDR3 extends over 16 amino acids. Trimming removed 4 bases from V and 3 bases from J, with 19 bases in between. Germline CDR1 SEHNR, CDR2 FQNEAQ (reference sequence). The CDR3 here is CASSSPLHGAFYEQYF. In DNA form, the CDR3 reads TGTGCCAGCAGCTCACCCCTCCACGGCGCATTCTACGAGCAGTACTTC.

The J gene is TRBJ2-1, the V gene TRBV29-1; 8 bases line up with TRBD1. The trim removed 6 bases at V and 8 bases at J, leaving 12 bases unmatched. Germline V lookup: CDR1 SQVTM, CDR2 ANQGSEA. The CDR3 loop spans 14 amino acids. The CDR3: CSVPVPGQVDEQFF. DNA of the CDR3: TGCAGCGTCCCCGTCCCGGGACAGGTAGATGAGCAGTTCTTC.

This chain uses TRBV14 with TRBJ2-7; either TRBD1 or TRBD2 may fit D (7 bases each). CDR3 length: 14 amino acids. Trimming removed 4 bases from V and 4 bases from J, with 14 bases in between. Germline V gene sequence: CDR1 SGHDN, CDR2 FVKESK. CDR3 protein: CASSPWEGAYEQYF. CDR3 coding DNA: TGTGCCAGCAGCCCGTGGGAGGGGGCGTACGAGCAGTACTTC.

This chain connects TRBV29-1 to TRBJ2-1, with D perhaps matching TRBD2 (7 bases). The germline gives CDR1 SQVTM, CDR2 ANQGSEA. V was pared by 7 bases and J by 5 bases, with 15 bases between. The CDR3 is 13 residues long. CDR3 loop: CSAIGGPHNEQFF. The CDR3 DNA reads TGCAGCGCCATCGGGGGGCCCCACAATGAGCAGTTCTTC.

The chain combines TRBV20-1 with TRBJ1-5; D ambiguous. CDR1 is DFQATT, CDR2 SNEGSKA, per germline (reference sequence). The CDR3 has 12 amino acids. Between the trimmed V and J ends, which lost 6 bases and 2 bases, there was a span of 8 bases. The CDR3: CSARQGNQPQHF. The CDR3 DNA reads TGCAGTGCACGGCAGGGCAATCAGCCCCAGCATTTT.

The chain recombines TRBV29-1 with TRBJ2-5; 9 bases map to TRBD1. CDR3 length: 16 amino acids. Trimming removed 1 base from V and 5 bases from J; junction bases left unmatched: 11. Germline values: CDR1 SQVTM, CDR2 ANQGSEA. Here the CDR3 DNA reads TGCAGCGTTGAAGGCGCCGGGACAGGGCATGAGGAGACCCAGTACTTC. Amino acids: CSVEGAGTGHEETQYF.